These 16 T cell receptor beta chains share one sample of origin, sequenced in a study of T-cell memory formation after mild COVID-19. TCRdb re-analysed the 5' RACE reads in MiXCR, keeping a single row per CDR3 protein. The table records some 350,000 distinct CDR3 sequences, 10% to 15% of them present only once. What was sequenced was PBMCs or a T cell subset sorted from them (not recorded which). The receptors come from a man in his late teens or twenties who had mild COVID-19 (a few samples of this study predate the infection). Cell type and time point are not known.

This clonotype was seen only a few times. This chain uses TRBV9 with TRBJ2-3; maybe TRBD2 (5 bases). Germline CDR1 and CDR2: SGDLS and YYNGEE. Trimming left V 3 bases short and J 5 bases short, with 16 bases between. CDR3 length: 15 amino acids. In nucleotides, the CDR3 is TGTGCCAGCAGCGAGAAGACGGGGTTCGGAGATACGCAGTATTTT. This encodes CASSEKTGFGDTQYF.

In its sample, this clonotype was seen a few times. This chain joins TRBV6-6 and TRBJ1-1, with 8 positions matching TRBD1. The trim removed 6 bases at V and 0 bases at J, leaving 3 bases unmatched. Germline CDR1 and CDR2: MNHNY and SVGAGI (reference sequence). There are 14 residues in the CDR3. The CDR3 sequence is CASRLTGVNTEAFF. The CDR3 DNA sequence: TGTGCCAGCAGGTTGACAGGGGTGAACACTGAAGCTTTCTTT.

This clonotype was recorded many times. This chain uses TRBV7-2 with TRBJ2-1, with D possibly TRBD2 on 6 matching bases. CDR1 and CDR2 from the germline V gene are SGHTA and FQGNSA. With 7 bases removed from V and 9 bases from J, the gap between germline ends came to 19 bases. This CDR3 has 14 residues. DNA of the CDR3: TGTGCCAGCATGCGGGGAGGTGGGCTGGGTGAGCAGTTCTTC. Translating gives CASMRGGGLGEQFF.

The chain joins TRBV27 to TRBJ1-1; D is uncertain. The CDR3 is 15 amino acids. Germline V gives CDR1 MNHEY, CDR2 SMNVEV (reference sequence). The V end was cut by 1 base, the J end by 2 bases, with 11 bases between. The CDR3 region is CASSLLGSANTEAFF. CDR3 in DNA: TGTGCCAGCAGTTTATTGGGCAGCGCAAACACTGAAGCTTTCTTT.

This clonotype was seen more than once but under ten times. The gene calls are TRBV9 and TRBJ1-6; D might be TRBD1 (5 bases). The CDR3 loop spans 13 amino acids. Germline assignment: CDR1 SGDLS and CDR2 YYNGEE. V was cut by 0 bases and J by 13 bases, with 11 bases left in between. The CDR3 DNA reads as TGTGCCAGCAGCGTAGAAGGGGTGGCGCCCCTCCACTTT. As protein: CASSVEGVAPLHF.

This clonotype turned up a few times. V is TRBV11-2 and J is TRBJ2-1; TRBD2 agrees at 14 bases. The V segment lost 2 bases and the J segment 14 bases; nucleotides outside the gene matches: 8. Germline values: CDR1 SGHAT, CDR2 FQNNGV. This CDR3 has 15 amino acids. CDR3 loop: CASSLSRTSGGWKFF. The CDR3 DNA is TGTGCCAGCAGCTTATCTCGGACTAGCGGGGGGTGGAAGTTCTTC.

This clonotype was observed at least ten times. The V and J genes are TRBV28 and TRBJ2-2, with D perhaps given as TRBD1 or TRBD2 (6 bases each). Trimming took 3 bases from V and 7 from J, leaving 15 bases between them. Germline V lookup: CDR1 MDHEN, CDR2 SYDVKM. The CDR3 totals 15 residues. The CDR3 spells CASSLTDRGLGELFF. In DNA form, the CDR3 reads TGTGCCAGCAGTTTGACTGACCGGGGGCTCGGGGAGCTGTTTTTT.

This clonotype showed up many times. The chain joins TRBV5-1 to TRBJ2-1, with D tentatively TRBD2 (6 bases). Germline V gene lookup returns CDR1 SGHRS and CDR2 YFSETQ. The CDR3 extends over 13 amino acids. Trimming cost V 10 bases and J 6 bases, with 17 bases left between them. This CDR3 is CAPGLILFNEQFF. The CDR3 DNA reads TGCGCCCCCGGACTAATTTTATTCAATGAGCAGTTCTTC.

This clonotype came up once. This rearrangement joins TRBV20-1 to TRBJ2-3; no clear D gene. CDR3 length: 13 amino acids. Trimming removed 0 bases from V and 8 bases from J, with 12 bases in between. Germline V gives CDR1 DFQATT, CDR2 SNEGSKA (reference sequence). In DNA, the CDR3 is TGCAGTGCTAGAGATACCCTACTCGGTACGCAGTATTTT. Residues: CSARDTLLGTQYF.

This clonotype was observed a few times. The chain links TRBV2 to TRBJ1-6; D gene uncertain. The CDR3 has 12 amino acids. Germline CDR1 and CDR2: SNHLY and FYNNEI. V lost 5 bases, J lost 9 bases, and 8 bases lay in between. The CDR3 DNA reads TGTGCCAGCAGTCCGAGTAGTTCACCCCTCCACTTT. Protein: CASSPSSSPLHF.

This clonotype came up a few times. The chain is built from TRBV6-6 and TRBJ2-7; D uncertain. Germline V lookup: CDR1 MNHNY, CDR2 SVGAGI (reference sequence). This CDR3 spans 13 amino acids. Between the trimmed V and J ends, which lost 7 bases and 7 bases, there was a span of 17 bases. DNA for the CDR3: TGTGCCAGCAACCCCACGTGGGCGAGGGAGCAGTACGTC. Protein product: CASNPTWAREQYV.

The CDR3 sequence: CASSWDRGRTDTQYF. The CDR3 coding sequence is TGTGCCAGCAGTTGGGACAGGGGGCGGACAGATACGCAGTATTTT. This chain uses TRBV6-2 or TRBV6-3 with TRBJ2-3, with 12 bases aligning to TRBD1. The germline V gene encodes CDR1 MNHEY and CDR2 SVGEGT. With 4 bases clipped from V and 3 bases from J, the junction kept 2 bases outside the gene matches. CDR3 size: 15 residues.

This chain links TRBV4-3 with TRBJ2-2; possible D gene TRBD1, 6 bases. Trimming pared 3 bases from V and 4 bases from J, leaving 18 bases between. From germline, CDR1 is LGHNA and CDR2 YSLEER. This CDR3 has 17 residues. This CDR3 reads CASSHHPQARGTGELFF. In DNA form, the CDR3 reads TGCGCCAGCAGCCACCATCCCCAGGCCAGGGGCACCGGGGAGCTGTTTTTT.

This clonotype appeared many times. The chain links TRBV12-3 or TRBV12-4 to TRBJ1-5, with D hard to call. This CDR3 is 11 amino acids long. Trimming removed 5 bases from V and 4 bases from J, with 3 bases in between. The DNA of the CDR3 is TGTGCCAGCAGTAATAATCAGCCCCAGCATTTT. This encodes CASSNNQPQHF.

This clonotype has a handful of counts. This chain joins TRBV7-2 and TRBJ2-3; TRBD2 agrees at 8 bases. Germline V gene sequence: CDR1 SGHTA, CDR2 FQGNSA. With V trimmed by 5 bases and J by 4 bases, 20 bases remained unmatched. The CDR3 is made up of 19 amino acids. Written as DNA, the CDR3 is TGTGCCAGCAGCGATATCCGCCCATCGGGGGGGCCAGGCTCAGATACGCAGTATTTT. This sequence encodes CASSDIRPSGGPGSDTQYF.

This clonotype appeared many times. This chain connects TRBV20-1 to TRBJ2-2; D is uncertain. This CDR3 is 15 amino acids long. The germline CDR1 and CDR2 sequences are DFQATT and SNEGSKA (reference sequence). Trimming shortened V by 0 bases and J by 0 bases, and 8 bases separated the two germline ends. The CDR3 nucleotides read TGCAGTGCTAGAGAATGGGGTCCGAACACCGGGGAGCTGTTTTTT. Translating gives CSAREWGPNTGELFF.